The 11 T cell receptor beta chains in this list originate from one sample, sequenced in a study of CD8+ T cells in alopecia areata. Sequencing used cDNA as its template, made by extracting RNA and reverse transcribing it. The table came from immunoSEQ multiplex PCR; TCRdb's copy has only in-frame clones and leaves some out. The data show fewer than 90,000 clones, roughly half seen once. The sample taken for sequencing was NKG2D-high CD8+ T cells sorted from blood. Receptor source: a human donor with alopecia areata.

This rearrangement joins TRBV30 to TRBJ2-3, with D unclear. V shed 2 bases and J shed 3 bases, with 12 bases lying between them. CDR3 length: 14 residues. CDR1 is GTSNPN, CDR2 SVGIG, per germline (reference sequence). The CDR3 sequence is CAWSTTRATDTQYF. CDR3 nucleotide sequence: TGTGCCTGGAGTACCACTCGGGCAACAGATACGCAGTATTTT.

V and J are TRBV19 and TRBJ2-7, with D tentatively TRBD1 or TRBD2 (5 bases each). Germline loops: CDR1 LNHDA, CDR2 SQIVND (reference sequence). CDR3 length: 14 residues. Trimming cost V 1 base and J 5 bases, with 12 bases left between them. CDR3 in DNA: TGTGCCAGTAGTATAGTTTTTAGGGACGACGAGCAGTACTTC. Protein: CASSIVFRDDEQYF. The entire variable domain, with the rest obtained from reference TRBV19 and TRBJ2-7, is as follows: DGGITQSPKYLFRKEGQNVTLSCEQNLNHDAMYWYRQDPGQGLRLIYYSQIVNDFQKGDIAEGYSVSREKKESFPLTVTSAQKNPTAFYLCASSIVFRDDEQYFGPGTRLTVT.

The chain employs TRBV27 and TRBJ2-1, with a possible D match to TRBD2 (5 bases). The V gene's germline CDR1 is MNHEY and CDR2 SMNVEV (reference sequence). The V and J ends lost 2 bases and 7 bases respectively, with 18 bases between them. This CDR3 contains 16 residues. As DNA, the CDR3 is TGTGCCAGCAGTTTAGAGGGATATGGTCTTAGGAATGAGCAGTTCTTC. It translates to CASSLEGYGLRNEQFF.

The chain links TRBV9 to TRBJ2-1; 8 bases map to TRBD2. The V and J ends lost 3 bases and 4 bases, in that order; junction bases with no gene match: 3. The CDR3 loop spans 14 amino acids. Germline CDR1 reads SGDLS; CDR2 reads YYNGEE. In DNA, the CDR3 is TGTGCCAGCAGCGGGAAGCGGGGGTACAATGAGCAGTTCTTC. This sequence encodes CASSGKRGYNEQFF.

The chain uses TRBV6-5 and TRBJ2-1; the D gene is possibly TRBD2 (6 bases). Between the trimmed V and J ends, which lost 0 bases and 10 bases, there was a span of 10 bases. Per the germline V gene, CDR1 is MNHEY and CDR2 is SVGAGI. The CDR3 is made up of 13 amino acids. The DNA for the CDR3 is TGTGCCAGCAGTTACTCGGCGGGGTACGAGCAGTTCTTC. Translation gives CASSYSAGYEQFF.

The chain joins TRBV29-1 to TRBJ2-5; D is unresolved. Trimming shortened V by 3 bases and J by 1 base, and 9 bases separated the two germline ends. Per the germline V gene, CDR1 is SQVTM and CDR2 is ANQGSEA. The CDR3 loop spans 13 amino acids. The CDR3 DNA reads TGCAGCGTTGACTACCAGTTCCAAGAGACCCAGTACTTC. Translation: CSVDYQFQETQYF.

The chain joins TRBV4-1 to TRBJ2-7, with unresolved D. Trimming cost V 1 base and J 0 bases, with 16 bases left between them. Looked up from germline, CDR1 is MGHRA and CDR2 is YSYEKL. The CDR3 has 17 residues. CDR3 nucleotide sequence: TGCGCCAGCAGCCAAGTTCAGGCGACCAGGAGCTCCTACGAGCAGTACTTC. It yields the protein CASSQVQATRSSYEQYF.

The CDR3, as DNA: TGTGCCAGCAGTTTATCATCGCACGGGCGGTCCTACAATGAGCAGTTCTTC. Translation gives CASSLSSHGRSYNEQFF. This chain connects TRBV27 to TRBJ2-1; D not certain. The germline gives CDR1 MNHEY, CDR2 SMNVEV (reference sequence). This CDR3 is built from 17 residues. Between the trimmed V and J ends, which lost 0 bases and 1 base, there was a span of 13 bases.

Note on this clone: The junction departs from the called germline gene at one end, perhaps through a read error. The J gene is TRBJ2-1, the V gene TRBV6-5, with D unclear. This CDR3 has 11 residues. The germline CDR1 and CDR2 sequences are MNHEY and SVGAGI. CDR3 region: CASSSSKDLLF. As DNA, the CDR3 is TGTGCCAGCAGTAGTAGTAAAGACTTGCTCTTC.

A few counts support this clone. The CDR3 here is CASSLAGVAETQYF. CDR3 bases: TGTGCCAGCAGTTTAGCGGGGGTGGCGGAGACCCAGTACTTC. The gene calls are TRBV28 and TRBJ2-5; TRBD2 aligns across 7 bases. CDR3 length equals 14 residues. The junction had 5 bases not matched to a gene; V was cut back by 2 bases and J by 5 bases. Germline V CDR1 and CDR2: MDHEN, SYDVKM.

Notes on this clone: Other DNA sequences of this sample code for an identical CDR3. This chain connects TRBV5-1 to TRBJ2-3; possibly TRBD1 for D (6 bases). The CDR3 has 16 amino acids. CDR1 and CDR2 (germline): SGHRS, YFSETQ. With 4 bases removed from V and 0 bases from J, the gap between germline ends came to 15 bases. DNA of the CDR3: TGCGCCAGCAGCCCGATACAGGGTCAGAGCACAGATACGCAGTATTTT. The encoded protein is CASSPIQGQSTDTQYF.